Listed below are T cell receptor beta chains from one sample, sequenced in a study of technical replicates of blood from four donors. Produced via immunoSEQ multiplex PCR; TCRdb's table is partial and in-frame only. The sample includes tens of thousands of clones, around 94% seen only once; the top ten take roughly 0.25%. Sequenced sample: T cells isolated from PBMCs. These receptors all come from a human donor in good health. Both conserved end residues are part of each CDR3. The D gene is left open where the match is weak. The listing skips clone size in some rows; elsewhere it reads once, few, many or a size class.

clone_size	j_call	d_call	v_call	cdr3_aa	cdr3_nt
-	TRBJ1-1	-	TRBV19	CASSIGFGGTEAFF	TGTGCCAGTAGTATAGGCTTTGGAGGCACTGAAGCTTTCTTT
-	TRBJ2-7	-	TRBV28	CASSLSAGSSYEQYF	TGTGCCAGCAGTTTATCCGCGGGCTCCTCCTACGAGCAGTACTTC
-	TRBJ2-5	TRBD1	TRBV19	CASSIRTGTNGGETQYF	TGTGCCAGTAGTATCCGGACAGGGACAAATGGTGGGGAGACCCAGTACTTC
-	TRBJ1-2	-	TRBV28	CASSLGEELWGDGYTF	TGTGCCAGCAGTTTGGGCGAGGAGTTGTGGGGCGATGGCTACACCTTC
few	TRBJ2-5	TRBD1	TRBV5-4	CASSLDRAETQYF	TGTGCCAGCAGCCTCGACAGGGCAGAGACCCAGTACTTC
-	TRBJ2-7	TRBD2	TRBV4-1	CASSQVKREGGEQYF	TGCGCCAGCAGCCAAGTAAAGCGGGAGGGTGGCGAGCAGTACTTC
-	TRBJ2-1	TRBD1	TRBV30	CAWRQGTSYNEQFF	TGTGCCTGGAGACAGGGGACGTCCTACAATGAGCAGTTCTTC
-	TRBJ2-3	-	TRBV7-8	CATSRGAGGPDTQYF	TGTGCCACGAGCAGGGGCGCCGGAGGTCCCGATACGCAGTATTTT
-	TRBJ1-2	TRBD1	TRBV11-3	CASSLGVGQGAFLGYGYTF	TGTGCCAGCAGCTTAGGAGTGGGACAGGGGGCCTTCTTAGGCTATGGCTACACCTTC
-	TRBJ2-7	TRBD1	TRBV28	CASSPGTGPHEQYF	TGTGCCAGCAGCCCCGGGACAGGGCCCCACGAGCAGTACTTC
-	TRBJ2-5	TRBD2	TRBV13	CASRSATSGRAETQYF	TGTGCCAGCAGATCCGCAACTAGCGGGAGGGCCGAGACCCAGTACTTC
-	TRBJ1-6	-	TRBV11-1	CASSWDIDNSPLHF	TGTGCCAGCTCTTGGGACATAGATAATTCACCCCTCCACTTT
-	TRBJ2-2	TRBD2	TRBV6-1	CASSEIRGGTNTGELFF	TGTGCCAGCAGTGAAATCCGCGGGGGGACGAACACCGGGGAGCTGTTTTTT
-	TRBJ2-5	-	TRBV5-4	CASSWAGETQYF	TGTGCCAGCAGCTGGGCGGGGGAGACCCAGTACTTC
-	TRBJ2-1	-	TRBV5-1	CASSPYWASYNEQFF	TGCGCCAGCAGCCCTTATTGGGCCTCCTACAATGAGCAGTTCTTC
-	TRBJ2-1	TRBD2	TRBV30	CAWALGSGGGNEQFF	TGTGCCTGGGCCCTTGGGAGCGGGGGAGGCAATGAGCAGTTCTTC
-	TRBJ2-5	-	TRBV7-9	CASRTGRGTETQYF	TGTGCCAGCAGAACAGGGAGGGGAACGGAGACCCAGTACTTC
-	TRBJ1-6	-	TRBV2	CASHGQSNSPLHF	TGTGCCAGTCATGGACAGTCAAATTCACCCCTCCACTTT
once	TRBJ2-3	TRBD2	TRBV27	CASRNLGLAGGTDTQYF	TGTGCCAGCCGAAACCTGGGACTAGCGGGGGGAACAGATACGCAGTATTTT
-	TRBJ2-3	-	TRBV10-3	CAISPGTDTQYF	TGTGCCATCAGTCCGGGGACAGATACGCAGTATTTT
-	TRBJ1-3	-	TRBV5-1	CASSLANGPAGNTIYF	TGCGCCAGCAGCTTGGCCAATGGGCCGGCTGGAAACACCATATATTTT
-	TRBJ2-1	TRBD2	TRBV29-1	CSVDVKSSGISEQFF	TGCAGCGTTGATGTCAAGTCTAGCGGGATATCTGAGCAGTTCTTC
-	TRBJ2-3	-	TRBV6-5	CASTRGSTDTQYF	TGTGCCAGCACCCGGGGGAGCACAGATACGCAGTATTTT
-	TRBJ2-6	-	TRBV14	CASSQGTAGANVLTF	TGTGCCAGCAGCCAAGGGACTGCAGGGGCCAACGTCCTGACTTTC
once	TRBJ1-2	-	TRBV19	CASSVGFDDYYGYTF	TGTGCCAGTAGTGTAGGCTTTGACGACTACTATGGCTACACCTTC
-	TRBJ1-1	-	TRBV4-1	CASSQDPGDATEAFF	TGCGCCAGCAGCCAAGATCCCGGGGATGCCACTGAAGCTTTCTTT
once	TRBJ1-5	-	TRBV5-1	CASSLGTQNQPQHF	TGCGCCAGCAGCCTCGGGACACAAAATCAGCCCCAGCATTTT
-	TRBJ1-5	TRBD1	TRBV30	CAWSGQGDQPQHF	TGTGCCTGGAGTGGACAGGGGGATCAGCCCCAGCATTTT
-	TRBJ2-7	-	TRBV29-1	CSVEYRRGEQYF	TGCAGCGTTGAGTACAGGCGGGGCGAGCAGTACTTC
-	TRBJ2-7	TRBD1	TRBV7-3	CASSPIRDSLSYEQYF	TGTGCCAGCAGCCCCATCCGGGACAGCCTCTCCTACGAGCAGTACTTC
-	TRBJ1-1	-	TRBV28	CASSQQQFMNTEAFF	TGTGCCAGCAGTCAACAACAGTTCATGAACACTGAAGCTTTCTTT
once	TRBJ2-7	-	TRBV7-2	CASNPTAGLYYEQYF	TGTGCCAGCAACCCAACTGCGGGGTTATACTACGAGCAGTACTTC
once	TRBJ2-3	-	TRBV13	CASSLAGGTDTQYF	TGTGCCAGCAGCTTAGCGGGGGGCACAGATACGCAGTATTTT
-	TRBJ2-3	-	TRBV6-5	CASSYSDYRGIDTQYF	TGTGCCAGCAGTTACTCGGATTATAGGGGCATCGATACGCAGTATTTT
-	TRBJ2-2	-	TRBV6-1	CASSVTWTGGGTGELFF	TGTGCCAGCAGTGTGACCTGGACAGGAGGGGGGACCGGGGAGCTGTTTTTT
-	TRBJ1-1	TRBD1	TRBV6-5	CASSSPDRGYTEAFF	TGTGCCAGCAGTTCCCCAGACAGGGGTTACACTGAAGCTTTCTTT
-	TRBJ2-7	-	TRBV6-1	CASREVKSVQYF	TGTGCCAGCAGGGAAGTTAAGTCGGTGCAGTACTTC
-	TRBJ2-7	-	TRBV7-9	CASSLETWGASYEQYF	TGTGCCAGCAGCTTAGAAACTTGGGGCGCGTCCTACGAGCAGTACTTC
-	TRBJ1-1	TRBD1	TRBV19	CASTQHSGQRNTEAFF	TGTGCCAGTACCCAACACTCGGGACAGAGGAACACTGAAGCTTTCTTT
-	TRBJ1-1	-	TRBV6-6	CASSLSRSSTEAFF	TGTGCCAGCAGTCTCTCTAGGAGTAGCACTGAAGCTTTCTTT
-	TRBJ2-1	TRBD2	TRBV7-9	CASTTGLAGIYEQFF	TGTGCCAGCACCACTGGGCTAGCGGGGATCTATGAGCAGTTCTTC
-	TRBJ2-7	TRBD2	TRBV2	CASSAQTGGGAEQYF	TGTGCCAGCAGTGCCCAAACTGGGGGGGGTGCCGAGCAGTACTTC
-	TRBJ2-7	TRBD2	TRBV28	CASSLNSGSPYEQYF	TGTGCCAGCAGTTTAAATAGCGGGAGTCCCTACGAGCAGTACTTC
-	TRBJ1-4	TRBD1	TRBV5-8	CASSLVTGANEKLFF	TGTGCCAGCAGCTTGGTGACAGGGGCTAATGAAAAACTGTTTTTT
-	TRBJ1-6	TRBD1	TRBV5-4	CASSLGQGFSPLHF	TGTGCCAGCAGCTTGGGACAGGGTTTTTCACCCCTCCACTTT
-	TRBJ1-1	-	TRBV28	CASSLLSLGVYTEAFF	TGTGCCAGCAGTTTGTTAAGCCTCGGGGTTTATACTGAAGCTTTCTTT
-	TRBJ1-3	TRBD1	TRBV2	CASSVPWRGRGNTIYF	TGTGCCAGCAGTGTACCCTGGAGGGGGCGGGGAAACACCATATATTTT
-	TRBJ1-2	TRBD1	TRBV15	CATNRGTDLNYGYTF	TGTGCCACCAACCGTGGGACAGACCTTAACTATGGCTACACCTTC
once	TRBJ1-1	-	TRBV9	CASSQAPLNTEAFF	TGTGCCAGCAGCCAGGCCCCCTTGAACACTGAAGCTTTCTTT
few	TRBJ2-1	TRBD2	TRBV5-1	CASKLAGEYNEQFF	TGCGCCAGCAAACTAGCGGGAGAGTACAATGAGCAGTTCTTC
-	TRBJ1-2	TRBD1	TRBV5-1	CASSLGTGLNYGYTF	TGCGCCAGCAGCTTGGGGACAGGCCTTAACTATGGCTACACCTTC
-	TRBJ2-7	TRBD1	TRBV11-2	CASSSIRDSSYEQYF	TGTGCCAGCAGCTCGATAAGGGACAGTTCCTACGAGCAGTACTTC
-	TRBJ2-7	TRBD1	TRBV5-6	CASSLGGGLQGYEQYF	TGTGCCAGCAGCTTGGGAGGGGGCTTACAGGGTTACGAGCAGTACTTC
once	TRBJ1-5	-	TRBV27	CASSLLSSYSNQPQHF	TGTGCCAGCAGTTTACTCTCTTCCTATAGCAATCAGCCCCAGCATTTT
-	TRBJ1-4	-	TRBV12-2	CASRPRGQGREKLFF	TGTGCAAGTCGTCCTCGGGGACAGGGGAGGGAAAAACTGTTTTTT
-	TRBJ2-1	TRBD2	TRBV5-1	CASSGTSGRADYNEQFF	TGCGCCAGCAGCGGTACTAGCGGGAGGGCGGATTACAATGAGCAGTTCTTC
-	TRBJ1-1	-	TRBV7-9	CASSAWGGLKTEAFF	TGTGCCAGCAGCGCCTGGGGGGGGCTAAAAACTGAAGCTTTCTTT
-	TRBJ1-1	TRBD1	TRBV2	CASSPGTGHTEAFF	TGTGCCAGCAGCCCCGGGACAGGGCACACTGAAGCTTTCTTT
-	TRBJ1-5	-	TRBV19	CASGPNQPQHF	TGTGCCAGTGGCCCAAATCAGCCCCAGCATTTT
-	TRBJ1-1	TRBD1	TRBV7-9	CASSSSGTAEAFF	TGTGCCAGCAGCTCCTCCGGGACAGCTGAAGCTTTCTTT